These 30 T cell receptor beta chains were all obtained from the same sample, sequenced in a study of blood T cells in healthy people across ages. The authors ran a second PCR of about 6 to 11 cycles using a sample-barcoded 5' primer and a J-beta primer mix. TCRdb re-called the 5' RACE reads through MiXCR, storing one row per CDR3 protein. Here the sample spans 1.5 million to 1.9 million distinct CDR3 sequences, about 45% being singletons. The sequenced sample was blood. The source of these receptors is a woman between 18 and 30 years old in good health.

The rearrangement uses TRBV4-1 and TRBJ2-5, with D perhaps matching TRBD2 (5 bases). Germline CDR1 is MGHRA and CDR2 is YSYEKL. This CDR3 is built from 15 residues. With 0 bases removed from V and 4 bases from J, the gap between germline ends came to 12 bases. The CDR3 here is CASSQDQRGPETQYF. The CDR3 region has the DNA TGCGCCAGCAGCCAAGATCAAAGAGGGCCAGAGACCCAGTACTTC.

The gene calls are TRBV2 and TRBJ2-3; the D gene is possibly TRBD1 (6 bases). CDR1 is SNHLY and CDR2 is FYNNEI in the germline V gene. The length of the CDR3 is 15 residues. The ends were cut back, 8 bases at V and 0 bases at J, with 15 bases in the middle. The CDR3 region is CASGRGFFSTDTQYF. The CDR3 DNA is TGTGCCAGCGGAAGGGGGTTCTTTAGCACAGATACGCAGTATTTT.

This clonotype was observed a few times. The chain is built from TRBV28 and TRBJ1-2, with D possibly matching TRBD1 (6 bases). CDR1 MDHEN and CDR2 SYDVKM come from the germline V gene. The CDR3 consists of 13 residues. V lost 6 bases to trimming and J lost 5 bases, with 13 bases between them. The CDR3 DNA is TGTGCCAGCAGGCCGACAGGAAGATATGGCTACACCTTC. Translation: CASRPTGRYGYTF.

This sequence joins TRBV6-2 or TRBV6-3 and TRBJ2-7, with D possibly TRBD2 on 5 matching bases. The CDR3 contains 13 residues. V was cut by 8 bases and J by 8 bases, with 19 bases left in between. CDR1 and CDR2 (germline): MNHEY, SVGEGT. CDR3 sequence (DNA): TGTGCCAGCTCCGACCCCGGGGAAGCGCAGCAGTACTTC. This translates into CASSDPGEAQQYF.

The rearrangement uses TRBV4-1 and TRBJ2-4, with 8 bases identical to TRBD1. The J call may be wrong; the DNA end is better matched by TRBJ2-7. The CDR3 length is 15 residues. The V gene's germline CDR1 is MGHRA and CDR2 YSYEKL. The DNA of the CDR3 is TGCGCCAGCAGCCAAGTTGGACAGGGTCACTACGAGCAGTACTTC. It specifies CASSQVGQGHYEQYF.

This rearrangement joins TRBV7-2 to TRBJ1-1, with a possible D match to TRBD1 (6 bases). The length of the CDR3 is 15 residues. The germline CDR1 and CDR2 sequences are SGHTA and FQGNSA. Trimming took off 4 bases at V and 4 bases at J, with 16 bases between the two ends. This CDR3 is CTSSCTGTGCTEAFF. The CDR3 coding sequence is TGTACCAGCAGCTGTACAGGGACCGGATGCACTGAAGCTTTCTTT.

J is TRBJ1-1 and V is TRBV20-1; unclear D gene. V was cut by 3 bases and J by 10 bases, with 15 bases left in between. Germline values: CDR1 DFQATT, CDR2 SNEGSKA (reference sequence). This CDR3 is 12 amino acids long. The CDR3, as DNA: TGCAGTGCTAGCCCCGGGCCAGCTGGAGCTTTCTTT. This gives the protein CSASPGPAGAFF.

This clonotype was detected only a few times. The chain carries TRBV20-1 and TRBJ2-1, with D possibly matching TRBD1 (6 bases). CDR3 size: 12 residues. The V gene lost 6 bases and the J gene lost 8 bases, with 14 bases spanning the gap. The germline CDR1 and CDR2 sequences are DFQATT and SNEGSKA (reference sequence). The CDR3 protein is CSADDRQDEQFF. DNA for the CDR3: TGCAGTGCCGACGACAGGCAGGATGAGCAGTTCTTC.

This clonotype came up a few times. CDR3 DNA: TGTGCCACCAGCAGAGGCCGTTCGGTCTATGGCTACACCTTC. Amino acid sequence: CATSRGRSVYGYTF. The rearrangement joins TRBV15 to TRBJ1-2, with D unresolved. V dropped 1 base and J dropped 4 bases, with 10 bases sitting between them. This CDR3 is 14 amino acids long. Germline V gene data show CDR1 as LNHNV and CDR2 as YYDKDF (reference sequence).

This clonotype was counted a few times. This chain links TRBV11-2 with TRBJ2-3; D gene unclear. The CDR3 covers 17 residues. Deletions cut 3 bases from V and 2 bases from J, with 18 bases between. CDR1 SGHAT and CDR2 FQNNGV come from the germline V gene. This chain's CDR3 is CASSFAPLAIPTDTQYF. The CDR3 DNA sequence: TGTGCCAGCAGCTTCGCCCCCCTGGCGATCCCCACAGATACGCAGTATTTT.

This clonotype was seen more than once but under ten times. The CDR3 protein is CASSPRSGTGTGNEKLFF. DNA of the CDR3: TGTGCCAGCAGCCCGCGGTCCGGGACAGGGACCGGTAATGAAAAACTGTTTTTT. The rearrangement uses TRBV9 and TRBJ1-4; 9 bases are a match to TRBD1. The ends lost 4 bases at V and 4 bases at J; junction bases unmatched: 14. Germline V gene data show CDR1 as SGDLS and CDR2 as YYNGEE. CDR3 length: 18 residues.

As for this clonotype: A read error may produce the germline difference seen at one junction end. The chain is built from TRBV9 and TRBJ2-5; D is undetermined. The germline gives CDR1 SGDLS, CDR2 YYNGEE. This CDR3 comprises 15 residues. The CDR3 nucleotides are TGTGCCAGCAGCGTACGAACTCAACCCCAAGAGGCCCAGTACTTC. This translates into CASSVRTQPQEAQYF.

The V and J genes are TRBV15 and TRBJ1-1; D gene unclear. The CDR3 loop spans 14 amino acids. The ends were cut back, 0 bases at V and 6 bases at J, with 11 bases in the middle. Germline assignment: CDR1 LNHNV and CDR2 YYDKDF (reference sequence). The CDR3 loop is CATSRDPLLPEAFF. Written as DNA, the CDR3 is TGTGCCACCAGCAGAGATCCCCTGCTGCCTGAAGCTTTCTTT.

Only a few counts were recorded for this clonotype. The rearrangement joins TRBV20-1 to TRBJ1-4, with D unresolved. Trimming shortened V by 3 bases and J by 0 bases, and 11 bases separated the two germline ends. Germline-derived CDR1 and CDR2 are DFQATT and SNEGSKA (reference sequence). This CDR3 has 15 amino acids. The CDR3 spells CSARARSATNEKLFF. The CDR3 DNA reads as TGCAGTGCTAGGGCCCGTAGCGCAACTAATGAAAAACTGTTTTTT.

Only a few counts were recorded for this clonotype. V and J are TRBV4-2 and TRBJ1-6; 7 bases fit TRBD1. V gave up 2 bases and J gave up 6 bases; unmatched junction bases: 4. The germline V gene has CDR1 LGHNA and CDR2 YNFKEQ. The CDR3 has 15 residues. This chain's CDR3 is CASSQPGQSNSPLHF. CDR3 in DNA: TGTGCCAGCAGCCAACCGGGACAGAGTAATTCACCCCTCCACTTT.

The chain uses TRBV2 and TRBJ2-1; tentative D call: TRBD2 (7 bases). Deletions cut 6 bases from V and 2 bases from J, with 11 bases between. CDR1 and CDR2 (germline): SNHLY, FYNNEI. The length of the CDR3 is 14 residues. The CDR3 DNA follows: TGTGCCAGCAGAAGGGGGGGCACCTACAATGAGCAGTTCTTC. It codes for CASRRGGTYNEQFF.

This clonotype has just a few counts. The rearrangement joins TRBV7-6 to TRBJ2-5; TRBD1 is a possible D gene (5 bases). The CDR3 runs 13 residues. Trimming removed 5 bases at V and 1 base at J, with 8 bases between. CDR1 and CDR2 (germline): SGHVS, FNYEAQ. CDR3 nucleotide sequence: TGTGCCAGCAGCACCGACAGCCAAGAGACCCAGTACTTC. Translation gives CASSTDSQETQYF.

For the CDR3, the DNA is TGTGCCAGCAGGGGCGGGGATAACTATGGCTACACCTTC. Translated, it gives CASRGGDNYGYTF. V and J are TRBV2 and TRBJ1-2; unclear D gene. V lost 6 bases and J lost 1, with 9 bases in between. The CDR3 length is 13 residues. The V gene's germline CDR1 is SNHLY and CDR2 FYNNEI. Drawing the rest from reference TRBV2 and TRBJ1-2, the complete variable domain is EPEVTQTPSHQVTQMGQEVILRCVPISNHLYFYWYRQILGQKVEFLVSFYNNEISEKSEIFDDQFSVERPDGSNFTLKIRSTKLEDSAMYFCASRGGDNYGYTFGSGTRLTVV.

This chain uses TRBV6-1 with TRBJ1-4; weak D call: TRBD1 (5 bases). The CDR3 length is 17 residues. V gave up 0 bases and J gave up 3 bases, with 14 bases separating them. Germline V gene data show CDR1 as MNHNS and CDR2 as SASEGT. The DNA of the CDR3 is TGTGCCAGCAGTGAAGCCCCCAGGGCGTATGCTAATGAAAAACTGTTTTTT. Translating it yields CASSEAPRAYANEKLFF.

V gene TRBV12-3 or TRBV12-4 combines with J gene TRBJ1-1, with TRBD1 matching 12 bases. The trim removed 8 bases at V and 5 bases at J, leaving 9 bases unmatched. This CDR3 is 15 amino acids long. CDR3 in DNA: TGTGCCAGCGGCGCCGGGACAGGGGGCTTTACTGAAGCTTTCTTT. Translating gives CASGAGTGGFTEAFF.

For the CDR3, the DNA is TGTGCCAGCAGGAAACAGGGGGCCACTGAAGCTTTCTTT. It is translated as CASRKQGATEAFF. This rearrangement joins TRBV6-5 to TRBJ1-1; TRBD1 agrees at 9 bases. Germline assignment: CDR1 MNHEY and CDR2 SVGAGI. The CDR3 spans 13 residues. The ends lost 6 bases at V and 4 bases at J; junction bases unmatched: 3.

The table lists this clonotype with a few counts. The chain uses TRBV20-1 and TRBJ1-4; 7 bases fit TRBD1. V trimming: 4 bases; J trimming: 0 bases; junction bases outside the gene matches: 5. CDR1 DFQATT and CDR2 SNEGSKA come from the germline V gene (reference sequence). The CDR3 sequence is 15 residues long. CDR3 coding DNA: TGCAGTGCTAAAGACAGGGAATCAACTAATGAAAAACTGTTTTTT. Protein: CSAKDRESTNEKLFF.

The chain links TRBV4-1 to TRBJ1-1, with 7 bases fitting TRBD1. The CDR3 is made up of 13 amino acids. J lost 0 bases, V lost 8 bases, and 3 bases had no gene match. The germline V gene encodes CDR1 MGHRA and CDR2 YSYEKL. CDR3 loop: CASGTAMNTEAFF. As DNA, the CDR3 is TGCGCCAGCGGGACAGCCATGAACACTGAAGCTTTCTTT.

CDR3 protein: CASSLGTSWYEQYF. In nucleotides, the CDR3 is TGTGCCAGCAGTTTAGGGACTAGTTGGTACGAGCAGTACTTC. The rearrangement joins TRBV12-3 or TRBV12-4 to TRBJ2-7; TRBD2 aligns across 7 bases. J gave up 4 bases and V 1 base, and 4 bases lay outside the gene matches. This CDR3 has 14 residues.

Ten or more counts support this clonotype. The rearrangement joins TRBV9 to TRBJ1-6, with D perhaps TRBD1 (6 bases). The length of the CDR3 is 14 residues. Trimming took 3 bases from V and 8 from J, leaving 12 bases between them. Germline-derived CDR1 and CDR2 are SGDLS and YYNGEE. In nucleotides, the CDR3 is TGTGCCAGCAGCGCAAACTACAGGGATTCACCCCTCCACTTT. Translation: CASSANYRDSPLHF.

This chain joins TRBV6-2 or TRBV6-3 and TRBJ2-7; D is possibly TRBD1 (5 bases). The germline gives CDR1 MNHEY, CDR2 SVGEGT. Trimming removed 4 bases from V and 3 bases from J, with 13 bases in between. The CDR3 loop spans 14 amino acids. The CDR3 coding sequence is TGTGCCAGCAGTTCGACAGTGTCGATCTACGAGCAGTACTTC. It specifies CASSSTVSIYEQYF.

This clonotype was seen more than once but under ten times. The gene calls are TRBV19 and TRBJ2-7; D gene uncertain. The CDR3 covers 14 residues. Germline CDR1 is LNHDA and CDR2 is SQIVND (reference sequence). The ends were cut back, 4 bases at V and 6 bases at J, with 16 bases in the middle. The CDR3 DNA reads TGTGCCAGTAGTACCAGGACCGCTTATGGCGAGCAGTACTTC. It yields the protein CASSTRTAYGEQYF.

This sequence joins TRBV7-9 and TRBJ1-1, with D unresolved. The CDR3 is 11 residues long. The V gene's germline CDR1 is SEHNR and CDR2 FQNEAQ (reference sequence). V shed 6 bases and J shed 5 bases, with 7 bases lying between them. CDR3 protein: CASREGTEAFF. The CDR3 DNA reads as TGTGCCAGCAGGGAAGGGACTGAAGCTTTCTTT.

In DNA form, the CDR3 reads TGTGCCAGCAGCTTTCCAGGGGGGCGTACCTTCAAGCATTTT. It specifies CASSFPGGRTFKHF. The chain has TRBV7-2 and TRBJ1-5, with 7 positions matching TRBD1. The CDR3 consists of 14 residues. Germline V gene lookup returns CDR1 SGHTA and CDR2 FQGNSA. V lost 3 bases to trimming and J lost 14 bases; unmatched junction nucleotides: 13.

This clonotype was found a few times. This sequence joins TRBV7-9 and TRBJ2-1, with 12 nucleotides matching TRBD2. CDR3 length equals 15 residues. From germline, CDR1 is SEHNR and CDR2 FQNEAQ (reference sequence). V lost 5 bases and J lost 7; bases outside the gene matches: 6. The CDR3 region is CASSPALAGGNEQFF. In DNA, the CDR3 is TGTGCCAGCAGCCCAGCTCTAGCGGGGGGGAATGAGCAGTTCTTC. The full variable domain, completed using reference TRBV7-9 and TRBJ2-1, is DTGVSQNPRHKITKRGQNVTFRCDPISEHNRLYWYRQTLGQGPEFLTYFQNEAQLEKSRLLSDRFSAERPKGSFSTLEIQRTEQGDSAMYLCASSPALAGGNEQFFGPGTRLTVL.